Detailed here is one T cell receptor beta chain. The CDR3 consists of 13 residues. Between the trimmed V and J ends, which lost 4 bases and 7 bases, there was a span of 11 bases. From germline, CDR1 is SGDLS and CDR2 YYNGEE. Profiled with immunoSEQ multiplex PCR; TCRdb holds only in-frame clones, not every one. The table lists about 64,000 clones, about nine tenths of them singletons, with more than 2.5% in the top ten. The data are from a study of OX40 agonist ivuxolimab in advanced cancers. The chain couples TRBV9 to TRBJ2-2; D unresolved. The specimen was CD4+ or CD8+ T cells sorted from blood, collected in a trial of the OX40 agonist ivuxolimab. The clonotype comes from an adult with an advanced solid tumor such as melanoma, head and neck, liver or kidney cancer. The CDR3 protein is CASSYLPLGELFF. As DNA, the CDR3 is TGTGCCAGCAGCTATCTACCTCTCGGGGAGCTGTTTTTT.